This section outlines one T cell receptor (beta chain) sequence together with its context. The length of the CDR3 is 14 residues. Germline V gene lookup returns CDR1 PRHDT and CDR2 FYEKMQ (reference sequence). Trimming shortened V by 5 bases and J by 0 bases, and 11 bases separated the two germline ends. The data originate from a study of T cells in Graves' hyperthyroidism and ophthalmopathy. TCR beta CDR3 regions were amplified from RNA. A first-round RT-PCR of the TCR CDR3 used the HTBI primer set. MiXCR, applied by TCRdb to the multiplex PCR reads, yields one record per CDR3 protein. The sample contains around 570,000 distinct CDR3 sequences, around 20% of which appear only once.

The sequenced material came from blood. The chain combines TRBV13 with TRBJ2-7; D remains unclear. The origin of this receptor is a man between 40 and 49 years old with Graves' ophthalmopathy. CDR3 amino acids: CASSPGASSYEQYF. In DNA, the CDR3 is TGTGCCAGCAGCCCCGGAGCAAGCTCCTACGAGCAGTACTTC.